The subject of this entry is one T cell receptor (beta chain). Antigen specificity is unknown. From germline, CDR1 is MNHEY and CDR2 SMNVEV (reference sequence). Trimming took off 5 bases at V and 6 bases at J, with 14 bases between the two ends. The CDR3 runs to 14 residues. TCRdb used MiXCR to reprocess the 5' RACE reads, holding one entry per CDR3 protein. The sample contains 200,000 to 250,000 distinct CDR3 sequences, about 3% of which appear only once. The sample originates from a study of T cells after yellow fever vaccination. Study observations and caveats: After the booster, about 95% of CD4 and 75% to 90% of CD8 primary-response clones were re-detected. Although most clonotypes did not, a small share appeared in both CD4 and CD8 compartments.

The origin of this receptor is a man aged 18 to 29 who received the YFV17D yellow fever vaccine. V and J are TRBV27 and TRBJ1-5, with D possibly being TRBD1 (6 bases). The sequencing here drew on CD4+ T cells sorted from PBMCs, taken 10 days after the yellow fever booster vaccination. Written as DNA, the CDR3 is TGTGCCAGCAGTCTCCACAGGGTTTCTCAGCCCCAGCATTTT. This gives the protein CASSLHRVSQPQHF.